One sample yielded the 5 T cell receptor beta chains listed below, sequenced in a study of OX40 agonist ivuxolimab in advanced cancers. Using immunoSEQ multiplex PCR, the repertoire was profiled, and TCRdb retains in-frame clones only, with some absent. The sample shows around 18,000 clones, roughly 72% of them seen only once. Sequenced here: CD4+ or CD8+ T cells sorted from blood, sampled in a trial of the OX40 agonist ivuxolimab. These receptors were taken from an adult with an advanced solid tumor such as melanoma, head and neck, liver or kidney cancer.

This clone was recorded a few times. The CDR3 nucleotides are TGTGCCAGCAGCTTAGATAACGACCCCCAGCATTTT. It specifies CASSLDNDPQHF. This sequence joins TRBV7-9 and TRBJ1-5, with D uncertain. V shed 1 base and J shed 10 bases, with 8 bases lying between them. The CDR3 loop spans 12 amino acids. From germline, CDR1 is SEHNR and CDR2 FQNEAQ (reference sequence).

This chain connects TRBV7-9 to TRBJ2-1, with D perhaps matching TRBD2 (6 bases). This CDR3 is 14 amino acids long. The germline V gene encodes CDR1 SEHNR and CDR2 FQNEAQ (reference sequence). The V end lost 3 bases, the J end lost 1 base, and 7 bases lay between the germline ends. The CDR3 bases are TGTGCCAGCAGCTTCGGGACTTCCTACAATGAGCAGTTCTTC. Encoded protein: CASSFGTSYNEQFF.

This chain uses TRBV30 with TRBJ2-7; 9 positions match TRBD1. The V gene's germline CDR1 is GTSNPN and CDR2 SVGIG (reference sequence). J lost 5 bases, V lost 5 bases, and 4 bases had no gene match. The CDR3 has 12 amino acids. The CDR3 is CAWRQGVHEQYF. The CDR3 DNA follows: TGTGCCTGGCGACAGGGGGTACACGAGCAGTACTTC.

This clone was detected a few times. The chain recombines TRBV28 with TRBJ1-1, with TRBD1 identical over 7 bases. With V trimmed by 2 bases and J by 9 bases, 9 bases remained unmatched. This CDR3 is built from 14 residues. Looked up from germline, CDR1 is MDHEN and CDR2 is SYDVKM. CDR3 in amino acids: CASSLGDRDRKAFF. The CDR3 nucleotides read TGTGCCAGCAGTTTAGGGGACCGGGACAGAAAAGCTTTCTTT.

The chain carries TRBV9 and TRBJ2-1; D ambiguous. Trimming removed 1 base from V and 5 bases from J, with 10 bases in between. Looked up from germline, CDR1 is SGDLS and CDR2 is YYNGEE. The CDR3 loop spans 14 amino acids. Here the CDR3 DNA reads TGTGCCAGCAGCGTACAGCCAGTCGACAATGAGCAGTTCTTC. Translation: CASSVQPVDNEQFF.